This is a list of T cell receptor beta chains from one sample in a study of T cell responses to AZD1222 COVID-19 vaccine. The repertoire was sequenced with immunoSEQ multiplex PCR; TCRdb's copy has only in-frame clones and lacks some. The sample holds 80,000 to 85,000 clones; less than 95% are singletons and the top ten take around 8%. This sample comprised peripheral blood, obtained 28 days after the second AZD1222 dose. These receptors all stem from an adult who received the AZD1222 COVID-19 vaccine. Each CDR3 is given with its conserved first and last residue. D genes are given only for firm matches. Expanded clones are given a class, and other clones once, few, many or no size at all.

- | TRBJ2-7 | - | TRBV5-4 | CASSLLGEQYF | TGTGCCAGCAGCTTGTTGGGAGAGCAGTACTTC
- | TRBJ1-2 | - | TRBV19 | CASESSNRAHYGYTF | TGTGCCAGTGAGAGCAGCAACAGGGCACACTATGGCTACACCTTC
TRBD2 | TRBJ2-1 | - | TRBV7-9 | CASSDVAGGLEQFF | TGTGCCAGCAGTGATGTAGCGGGAGGCCTTGAGCAGTTCTTC
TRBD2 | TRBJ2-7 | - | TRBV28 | CASSLGASGRYVDEQYF | TGTGCCAGCAGTCTTGGGGCTAGCGGGAGATATGTGGACGAGCAGTACTTC
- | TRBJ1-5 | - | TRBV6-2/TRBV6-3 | CASSYSSSPSVQPQHF | TGTGCCAGCAGTTACAGTTCTTCACCGTCGGTTCAGCCCCAGCATTTT
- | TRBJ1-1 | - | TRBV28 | CASSFPSSVNTEAFF | TGTGCCAGCAGTTTCCCTAGTAGTGTGAACACTGAAGCTTTCTTT
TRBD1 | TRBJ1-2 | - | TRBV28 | CASSSGQNYGYTF | TGTGCCAGCAGCTCGGGACAGAACTATGGCTACACCTTC
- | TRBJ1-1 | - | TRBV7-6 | CASSPQPTGSGRTEAFF | TGTGCCAGCAGCCCCCAACCTACAGGGAGCGGGCGGACAGAGGCTTTCTTT
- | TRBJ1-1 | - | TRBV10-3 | CAISELQVTNTEAFF | TGTGCCATCAGTGAGTTACAGGTCACGAACACTGAAGCTTTCTTT
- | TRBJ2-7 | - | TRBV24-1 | CATSDWDEQYF | TGTGCCACCAGTGATTGGGACGAGCAGTACTTC
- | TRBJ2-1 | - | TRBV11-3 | CASSLRGQVNEQFF | TGTGCCAGCAGCTTACGAGGCCAGGTCAATGAGCAGTTCTTC
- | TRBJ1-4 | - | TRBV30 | CAWSTGGGGTNEKLFF | TGTGCCTGGAGTACGGGGGGTGGAGGAACTAATGAAAAACTGTTTTTT
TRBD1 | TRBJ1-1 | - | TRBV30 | CAWRKIGGQGNTEAFF | TGTGCCTGGAGGAAGATTGGGGGACAGGGGAACACTGAAGCTTTCTTT
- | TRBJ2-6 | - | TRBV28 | CASMAGQGRSGANVLTF | TGTGCCAGCATGGCAGGGCAGGGGAGGTCTGGGGCCAACGTCCTGACTTTC
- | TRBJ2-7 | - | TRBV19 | CASSISATTYEQYF | TGTGCCAGTAGTATATCGGCCACCACTTACGAGCAGTACTTC
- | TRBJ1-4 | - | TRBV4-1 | CASSQTGEFEKLFF | TGCGCCAGCAGCCAAACTGGGGAGTTTGAAAAACTGTTTTTT
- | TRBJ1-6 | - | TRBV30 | CAWSLDKALHF | TGTGCCTGGAGTCTGGACAAGGCCCTCCACTTT
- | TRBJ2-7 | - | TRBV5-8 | CASSRDLYEQYF | TGTGCCAGCAGCCGGGACCTCTACGAGCAGTACTTC
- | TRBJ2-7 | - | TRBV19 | CASRPSGGGGYEQYF | TGTGCCAGTAGGCCCAGTGGGGGTGGCGGGTACGAGCAGTACTTC
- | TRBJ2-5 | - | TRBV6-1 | CASSETGFQETQYF | TGTGCCAGCAGTGAAACGGGATTCCAAGAGACCCAGTACTTC
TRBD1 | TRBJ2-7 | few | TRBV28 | CASSLAGTGLNYEQYF | TGTGCCAGCAGTTTGGCGGGGACAGGCCTCAACTACGAGCAGTACTTC
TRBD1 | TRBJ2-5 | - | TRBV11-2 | CASSGRTGGVNPQETQYF | TGTGCCAGCAGCGGACGGACAGGGGGGGTTAACCCTCAAGAGACCCAGTACTTC
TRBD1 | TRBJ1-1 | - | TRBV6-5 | CASRDRGLQNTEAFF | TGTGCCAGCAGAGACAGGGGCCTACAGAACACTGAAGCTTTCTTT
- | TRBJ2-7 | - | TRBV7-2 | CASSFSQGPYEQYF | TGTGCCAGCAGCTTCAGCCAGGGGCCCTACGAGCAGTACTTC
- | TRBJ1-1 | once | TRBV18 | CASSPGTGTGTEAFF | TGTGCCAGCTCACCCGGGACGGGGACGGGTACTGAAGCTTTCTTT
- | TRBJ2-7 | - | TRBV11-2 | CASRGTVEQYF | TGTGCCAGCAGGGGAACGGTTGAGCAGTACTTC
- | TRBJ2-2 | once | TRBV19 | CASRTYKGLSNTGELFF | TGTGCCAGTAGGACCTACAAGGGGCTTTCGAACACCGGGGAGCTGTTTTTT
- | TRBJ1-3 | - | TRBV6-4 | CASSAVRRNTIYF | TGTGCCAGCAGTGCGGTGCGCCGAAACACCATATATTTT
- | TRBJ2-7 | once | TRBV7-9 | CASSLAEGSYEQYF | TGTGCCAGCAGCTTAGCGGAGGGCTCCTACGAGCAGTACTTC
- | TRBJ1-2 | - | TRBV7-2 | CASSVQGSNYGYTF | TGTGCCAGCAGCGTACAGGGTTCCAACTATGGCTACACCTTC
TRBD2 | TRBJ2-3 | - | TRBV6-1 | CASSEAASGRNTQYF | TGTGCCAGCAGTGAAGCGGCTAGCGGGAGGAATACGCAGTATTTT
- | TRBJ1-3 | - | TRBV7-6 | CASSLNSAGEGNTIYF | TGTGCCAGCAGCTTAAATTCGGCAGGGGAAGGAAACACCATATATTTT
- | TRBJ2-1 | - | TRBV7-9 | CASSRGGVNNEQFF | TGTGCCAGCAGCCGAGGCGGGGTAAACAATGAGCAGTTCTTC
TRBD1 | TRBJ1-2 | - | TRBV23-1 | CASSQSQGAPHYGYTF | TGCGCCAGCAGTCAATCGCAGGGGGCGCCCCACTATGGCTACACCTTC
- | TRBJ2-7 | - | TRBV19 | CASSGASDSSYEQYF | TGTGCCAGTAGTGGGGCTAGCGACAGCTCCTACGAGCAGTACTTC
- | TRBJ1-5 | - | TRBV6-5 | CASSPQGRNQPQHF | TGTGCCAGCAGTCCGCAGGGCCGCAATCAGCCCCAGCATTTT
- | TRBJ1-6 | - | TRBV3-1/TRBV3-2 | CASSQVADFGSPLHF | TGTGCCAGCAGCCAAGTAGCTGACTTCGGCTCACCCCTCCACTTT
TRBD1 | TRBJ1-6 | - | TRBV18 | CASSPPPGQPNSPLHF | TGTGCCAGCTCACCACCTCCGGGACAGCCTAATTCACCCCTCCACTTT